The 31 T cell receptor beta chains given below trace back to one sample, sequenced in a study of response to subunit inactivated influenza vaccine. TCRdb ran MiXCR on the RT-PCR reads and lists one entry per CDR3 protein. The table records over 300,000 distinct CDR3 sequences, 21% of them present only once. Here the sequenced sample was PBMCs from blood, taken less than 22 months after vaccination. All receptors derive from a man aged 50-75 years who received an inactivated influenza vaccine.

In its sample, this clonotype was seen a few times. CDR3 sequence reads: CASSVGGQPQHF. CDR3 in DNA: TGTGCCAGCAGCGTCGGCGGCCAGCCCCAGCATTTT. The chain has TRBV6-6 and TRBJ1-5; D call uncertain. This CDR3 region has 12 residues. Germline-derived CDR1 and CDR2 are MNHNY and SVGAGI (reference sequence). Trimming took 6 bases from V and 7 from J, leaving 10 bases between them.

The chain joins TRBV29-1 to TRBJ1-2; D unresolved. The CDR3 is made up of 11 amino acids. The V gene lost 5 bases and the J gene lost 6 bases, with 10 bases spanning the gap. Per germline, CDR1 SQVTM and CDR2 ANQGSEA. CDR3 bases: TGCAGCGTTAGGCAGCACCATGGCTACACCTTC. Translated: CSVRQHHGYTF.

J is TRBJ1-6 and V is TRBV12-3 or TRBV12-4; D is unresolved. Trimming stripped 3 bases from V and 9 bases from J, with 6 bases between. The CDR3 has 12 amino acids. CDR3 nucleotides: TGTGCCAGCAGTTTTCCGGGTTCACCCCTCCACTTT. As protein: CASSFPGSPLHF.

This clonotype showed up just a few times. The rearrangement links TRBV6-2 or TRBV6-3 to TRBJ1-1; D ambiguous. Between the trimmed V and J ends, which lost 10 bases and 5 bases, there was a span of 17 bases. Germline CDR1 reads MNHEY; CDR2 reads SVGEGT. The CDR3 is 13 residues long. CDR3 bases: TGTGCCACTCGAGAGGGTTGGCGGACTGAAGCTTTCTTT. Residues: CATREGWRTEAFF.

CDR3: CASSERFAGGLSEQYF. CDR3 sequence (DNA): TGCGCCAGCAGCGAACGGTTTGCAGGGGGCTTGAGTGAGCAGTACTTC. J is TRBJ2-7 and V is TRBV5-1, with TRBD1 matching over 8 bases. This CDR3 is 16 amino acids long. CDR1 and CDR2 (germline): SGHRS, YFSETQ. V dropped 4 bases and J dropped 7; count of bases not matched to a gene: 16.

This clonotype turned up a few times. The rearrangement links TRBV15 to TRBJ2-1, with 9 bases matching TRBD2. CDR1 and CDR2 (germline): LNHNV, YYDKDF (reference sequence). The CDR3 has 15 residues. The V segment lost 1 base and the J segment 7 bases; nucleotides outside the gene matches: 5. Written as DNA, the CDR3 is TGTGCCACCAGCAGAGCGGGCGGGGGGGCGAATGAGCAGTTCTTC. Translating gives CATSRAGGGANEQFF.

V usage is TRBV29-1 and J usage is TRBJ1-1; D remains unclear. Trimming cost V 8 bases and J 1 base, with 14 bases left between them. This CDR3 is built from 13 residues. Germline V CDR1 and CDR2: SQVTM, ANQGSEA. The CDR3 region is CSSHDVTNTEAFF. CDR3 coding DNA: TGCAGCTCCCACGATGTCACGAACACTGAAGCTTTCTTT.

In this sample, this clonotype turned up a few times. This chain links TRBV19 with TRBJ1-2; 7 bases fit TRBD1. J lost 3 bases, V lost 3 bases, and 4 bases had no gene match. This CDR3 has 14 amino acids. From germline, CDR1 is LNHDA and CDR2 SQIVND (reference sequence). The CDR3 reads CASSIRTGHYGYTF. For the CDR3, the DNA is TGTGCCAGTAGTATCCGGACAGGACACTATGGCTACACCTTC.

This clonotype was observed at least ten times. The rearrangement links TRBV4-3 to TRBJ1-2, with 9 positions matching TRBD1. V was pared by 1 base and J by 5 bases, with 5 bases of the junction left unmatched. This CDR3 region has 15 residues. CDR1 is LGHNA and CDR2 is YSLEER in the germline V gene. The CDR3, as DNA: TGCGCCAGCAGCCAAGCTGACAGGGGGGGTTATGGCTACACCTTC. Protein: CASSQADRGGYGYTF.

The chain employs TRBV5-1 and TRBJ2-3; D is ambiguous. From germline, CDR1 is SGHRS and CDR2 YFSETQ. V lost 3 bases, J lost 6 bases, and 8 bases lay in between. This CDR3 has 12 residues. The CDR3 here is CASSSSMDTQYF. The CDR3 DNA reads TGCGCCAGCAGCTCCAGTATGGATACGCAGTATTTT.

The chain is built from TRBV9 and TRBJ2-1; D ambiguous. The V gene lost 0 bases and the J gene lost 4 bases, with 5 bases spanning the gap. Per the germline V gene, CDR1 is SGDLS and CDR2 is YYNGEE. There are 13 residues in the CDR3. DNA for the CDR3: TGTGCCAGCAGCGTAGAGGGTTACAATGAGCAGTTCTTC. Protein sequence: CASSVEGYNEQFF.

V and J are TRBV6-1 and TRBJ1-4; no reliable D call. CDR1 is MNHNS and CDR2 is SASEGT in the germline V gene. V was trimmed by 10 bases and J by 8 bases, leaving 17 bases between them. CDR3 length: 13 amino acids. The CDR3 protein is CAIALGVGEKLFF. DNA of the CDR3: TGTGCCATAGCACTGGGTGTTGGAGAAAAACTGTTTTTT.

The V and J genes are TRBV9 and TRBJ1-5; 7 nucleotides match TRBD1. Trimming at V came to 3 bases and at J to 6 bases, leaving 6 bases not matched to a gene. The V gene's germline CDR1 is SGDLS and CDR2 YYNGEE. The CDR3 consists of 14 residues. The CDR3 protein is CASSATGNGQPQHF. The CDR3 DNA sequence: TGTGCCAGCAGCGCGACAGGGAACGGTCAGCCCCAGCATTTT.

This clonotype was observed a handful of times. This chain joins TRBV29-1 and TRBJ2-3; 8 bases map to TRBD2. The CDR3 extends over 14 amino acids. Germline lookup yields CDR1 SQVTM and CDR2 ANQGSEA. V dropped 4 bases and J dropped 1; count of bases not matched to a gene: 4. The CDR3, as DNA: TGCAGCGTTGGCCCGGGAGGGGGCACAGATACGCAGTATTTT. It is translated as CSVGPGGGTDTQYF.

This chain links TRBV30 with TRBJ2-1; TRBD1 aligns across 11 bases. The length of the CDR3 is 14 residues. V was clipped by 3 bases and J by 8 bases; unmatched bases: 6. The V gene's germline CDR1 is GTSNPN and CDR2 SVGIG (reference sequence). The CDR3 reads CAWSRTGGGDEQFF. The CDR3, as DNA: TGTGCCTGGAGCCGGACAGGGGGCGGCGATGAGCAGTTCTTC.

The sample holds many counts of this clonotype. The rearrangement joins TRBV12-3 or TRBV12-4 to TRBJ1-4, with D perhaps TRBD1 (5 bases). The V and J ends lost 5 bases and 7 bases respectively, with 14 bases between them. The CDR3 runs 14 residues. The chain's CDR3 is CASSIWGEGEKLFF. CDR3 DNA: TGTGCCAGCAGTATTTGGGGCGAGGGTGAAAAACTGTTTTTT.

The V gene is TRBV29-1, the J gene TRBJ2-4, with unresolved D. This CDR3 has 11 amino acids. Trimming took off 5 bases at V and 5 bases at J, with 7 bases between the two ends. Germline CDR1 and CDR2: SQVTM and ANQGSEA. The CDR3 region is CSVYGENIQYF. The CDR3 coding sequence is TGCAGCGTTTACGGAGAAAACATTCAGTACTTC.

This clonotype was seen at least ten times. The J gene is TRBJ1-1, the V gene TRBV5-1; no firm D call. CDR1 is SGHRS, CDR2 YFSETQ, per germline. The CDR3 runs to 15 residues. The V and J ends lost 4 bases and 1 base respectively, with 14 bases between them. CDR3 coding DNA: TGCGCCAGCAGCATAGTGACCGGGTCGAACACTGAAGCTTTCTTT. Translation: CASSIVTGSNTEAFF.

The sample holds a few counts of this clonotype. This chain uses TRBV15 with TRBJ1-1; possibly TRBD1 for D (6 bases). The V and J ends lost 3 bases and 12 bases respectively, with 20 bases between them. The V gene's germline CDR1 is LNHNV and CDR2 YYDKDF (reference sequence). This CDR3 contains 14 residues. The CDR3 nucleotides are TGTGCCACCAGCAGCCAATCCCGGGACATTTATCCTTTCTTT. Amino acid sequence: CATSSQSRDIYPFF.

The chain is built from TRBV29-1 and TRBJ1-2; a possible D gene is TRBD1 (6 bases). The V end lost 6 bases, the J end lost 3 bases, and 14 bases lay between the germline ends. This CDR3 is built from 13 residues. Germline V gene data show CDR1 as SQVTM and CDR2 as ANQGSEA. The DNA for the CDR3 is TGCAGCGTGGGCGCGGGGGCGGACTATGGCTACACCTTC. It yields the protein CSVGAGADYGYTF.

The chain carries TRBV12-3 or TRBV12-4 and TRBJ1-5; weak D call: TRBD1 (6 bases). This CDR3 spans 15 amino acids. Trimming took off 3 bases at V and 1 base at J, with 10 bases between the two ends. The CDR3 sequence: CASSFQGLSNQPQHF. Here the CDR3 DNA reads TGTGCCAGCAGTTTTCAGGGGCTGAGCAATCAGCCCCAGCATTTT.

V and J are TRBV4-1 and TRBJ2-3; tentative D call: TRBD1 (5 bases). The CDR3 covers 12 residues. Trimming shortened V by 2 bases and J by 7 bases, and 7 bases separated the two germline ends. Per germline, CDR1 MGHRA and CDR2 YSYEKL. CDR3 region: CASSQQGNTQYF. The DNA of the CDR3 is TGCGCCAGCAGCCAACAGGGCAATACGCAGTATTTT.

This chain links TRBV12-3 or TRBV12-4 with TRBJ1-4; 9 bases map to TRBD1. The CDR3 is made up of 14 amino acids. V was clipped by 4 bases and J by 6 bases; unmatched bases: 3. CDR3 in amino acids: CASSYRDRDEKLFF. The CDR3 DNA reads as TGTGCCAGCAGTTACCGGGACAGGGATGAAAAACTGTTTTTT.

The chain combines TRBV9 with TRBJ1-2; 7 bases line up with TRBD1. The CDR3 is 14 residues long. Losses at the gene ends were 2 bases for V and 7 bases for J; bases not matched to a gene: 8. Germline CDR1 SGDLS, CDR2 YYNGEE. CDR3 region: CASSVLTGRGGYTF. CDR3 DNA sequence: TGTGCCAGCAGCGTCTTGACAGGGAGGGGTGGCTACACCTTC.

J is TRBJ2-1 and V is TRBV20-1, with 7 bases matching TRBD2. The CDR3 spans 13 residues. From germline, CDR1 is DFQATT and CDR2 SNEGSKA (reference sequence). V lost 3 bases to trimming and J lost 7 bases; unmatched junction nucleotides: 6. In DNA, the CDR3 is TGCAGTGCTAGGGGGAGGGCCTGGAATGAGCAGTTCTTC. This codes for CSARGRAWNEQFF.

The rearrangement uses TRBV7-2 and TRBJ2-7; D is possibly TRBD2 (6 bases). Germline CDR1 is SGHTA and CDR2 is FQGNSA. The CDR3 extends over 13 amino acids. V was clipped by 4 bases and J by 0 bases, with 7 bases between them. CDR3 in amino acids: CASSWDFSYEQYF. CDR3 in DNA: TGTGCCAGCAGCTGGGACTTCTCCTACGAGCAGTACTTC.

In its sample, this clonotype was seen a few times. This sequence joins TRBV10-3 and TRBJ1-6; D gene uncertain. The germline CDR1 and CDR2 sequences are ENHRY and SYGVKD. The germline V and J ends were trimmed by 11 bases and 7 bases, with 15 bases remaining between them. The CDR3 length is 13 residues. CDR3 nucleotides: TGTGCCGCCGCCCGGGCCCGGAATTCACCCCTCCACTTT. It translates to CAAARARNSPLHF.

In DNA form, the CDR3 reads TGCGCCAGCAGCCCAGCGGGAGGGCTGTCCTACGAGCAGTACTTC. Amino acids: CASSPAGGLSYEQYF. The chain uses TRBV5-1 and TRBJ2-7; TRBD2 matches 10 bases. The CDR3 length is 15 residues. Trimming took 4 bases from V and 1 from J; bases not matched to a gene: 5. The germline gives CDR1 SGHRS, CDR2 YFSETQ. The full variable domain, its missing parts supplied by reference TRBV5-1 and TRBJ2-7, is KAGVTQTPRYLIKTRGQQVTLSCSPISGHRSVSWYQQTPGQGLQFLFEYFSETQRNKGNFPGRFSGRQFSNSRSEMNVSTLELGDSALYLCASSPAGGLSYEQYFGPGTRLTVT.

This clonotype was observed a few times. The chain has TRBV6-2 or TRBV6-3 and TRBJ1-1; D remains ambiguous. V was clipped by 3 bases and J by 4 bases, with 12 bases between them. Germline assignment: CDR1 MNHEY and CDR2 SVGEGT. The CDR3 consists of 14 residues. The CDR3 coding sequence is TGTGCCAGCAGTTATCTATCGGGTGGCACTGAAGCTTTCTTT. This codes for CASSYLSGGTEAFF.

This clonotype was picked up a small number of times. The chain links TRBV20-1 to TRBJ1-2; weak D call: TRBD1 (5 bases). CDR1 is DFQATT and CDR2 is SNEGSKA in the germline V gene (reference sequence). V dropped 0 bases and J dropped 8 bases, with 16 bases sitting between them. The CDR3 length is 14 residues. The CDR3 reads CSARDSRTSNGYTF. The CDR3 nucleotides read TGCAGTGCTAGAGATTCAAGGACATCAAACGGCTACACCTTC.

This rearrangement joins TRBV20-1 to TRBJ2-7, with D perhaps TRBD2 (5 bases). In germline, CDR1 is DFQATT, CDR2 SNEGSKA (reference sequence). The length of the CDR3 is 15 residues. Trimming took 0 bases from V and 0 from J, leaving 12 bases between them. CDR3 bases: TGCAGTGCTAGAGATCACGGGGAAAGCTCCTACGAGCAGTACTTC. As protein: CSARDHGESSYEQYF.